What follows describes a single T cell receptor (beta chain). The antigen remains unidentified. Assay used: immunoSEQ multiplex PCR; TCRdb lists only in-frame clones, some missing. The sample yields about 81,000 clones, 80% to 95% seen once. Sorting isolated naive CD4 T cells lacking CD45RO and expressing CD62L. The sample belongs to a study of human versus mouse CDR3 diversity and MHC coevolution. Study details: The immunoSEQ assay reportedly detects one in 200,000 T cells.

Study-level results: Clonal inequality was lowest in most of the three human donors. Six MHC II alleles selected the human T cells.

V gave up 5 bases and J gave up 4 bases; unmatched junction bases: 11. This CDR3 spans 16 amino acids. The germline gives CDR1 SGHTA, CDR2 FQGNSA. The material sequenced was naive CD4+ T cells from blood. Subset given: CD45RO-negative CD62L-positive naive CD4 T cells. This TCR was recovered from a person aged 30-69 years in good health. The chain is built from TRBV7-2 and TRBJ2-7; the match to TRBD1 covers 10 bases. DNA of the CDR3: TGTGCCAGCAGCGGGACCCGGGACAGGGGCGCGTACGAGCAGTACTTC. It specifies CASSGTRDRGAYEQYF.